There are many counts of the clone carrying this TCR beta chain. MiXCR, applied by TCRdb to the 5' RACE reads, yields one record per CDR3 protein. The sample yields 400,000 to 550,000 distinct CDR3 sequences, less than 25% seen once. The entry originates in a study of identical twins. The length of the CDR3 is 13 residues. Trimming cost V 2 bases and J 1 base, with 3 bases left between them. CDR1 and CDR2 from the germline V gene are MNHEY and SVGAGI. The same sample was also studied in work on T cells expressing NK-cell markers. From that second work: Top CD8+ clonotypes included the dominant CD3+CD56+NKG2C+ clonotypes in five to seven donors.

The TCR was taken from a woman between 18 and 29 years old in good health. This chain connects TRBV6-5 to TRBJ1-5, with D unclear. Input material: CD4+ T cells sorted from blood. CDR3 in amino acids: CASSYGSNQPQHF. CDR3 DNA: TGTGCCAGCAGTTACGGGAGCAATCAGCCCCAGCATTTT.